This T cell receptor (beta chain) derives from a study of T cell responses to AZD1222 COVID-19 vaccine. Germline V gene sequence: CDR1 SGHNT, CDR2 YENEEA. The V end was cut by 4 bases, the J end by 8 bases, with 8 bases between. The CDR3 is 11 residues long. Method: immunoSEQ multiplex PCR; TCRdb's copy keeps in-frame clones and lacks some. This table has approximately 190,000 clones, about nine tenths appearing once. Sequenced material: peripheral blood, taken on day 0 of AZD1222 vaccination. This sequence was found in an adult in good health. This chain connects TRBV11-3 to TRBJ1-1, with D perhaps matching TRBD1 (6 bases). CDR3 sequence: CASSSGTEAFF. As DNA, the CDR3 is TGTGCCAGCAGCTCCGGGACAGAAGCTTTCTTT. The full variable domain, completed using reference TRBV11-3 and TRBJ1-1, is EAGVVQSPRYKIIEKKQPVAFWCNPISGHNTLYWYLQNLGQGPELLIRYENEEAVDDSQLPKDRFSAERLKGVDSTLKIQPAELGDSAVYLCASSSGTEAFFGQGTRLTVV.